This TCR beta chain came from a study of blood T cell repertoires in COVID-19 (dated by TCRdb to the early 2020s). Some background on the complete study: Samples from collaborators originated in the United States, Italy and Spain and spanned both the acute and convalescent phases of COVID-19. The prospective study material was composed of cDNA or gDNA derived from T cells, B-cell-depleted T cells, or PBMCs. Deeply sampled blood TCRbeta repertoires from subjects exposed to, actively infected with, or recovered from COVID-19 were included in the dataset. The repertoires were made available in a free public database intended to serve as a resource for research on the immune response to SARS-CoV-2. The samples were drawn from two sources: the first 160 participants of the ongoing ImmuneRACE study, and 1,000 to 1,500 subjects contributed by 6 global collaborators. Sample metadata almost always included a de-identified subject ID, COVID-19 status, age in years and sex. Where available, HLA class I and class II types were obtained from metadata supplied by the sample provider rather than from assay-based typing.

CDR1 and CDR2, per the germline V gene, are MNHEY and SVGAGI. The V end loses 6 bases and the J end loses 2 bases, and a stretch of 16 bases separates them. The CDR3 runs 15 amino acids, cysteine and phenylalanine included. The sequence is cut down to CDR3 DNA, 45 bases in frame from base 1. One collaborating source in Seattle enrolled patients during active infection and followed them longitudinally through the course of disease. Whole blood was collected in K2EDTA tubes by collaborating institutions according to the institutions' own protocols. For TCRbeta analysis, collaborators shipped samples as frozen whole blood, isolated PBMCs, or DNA extracted from either of those sample types. On this clone: Its antigen has not been determined. Base-call qualities are not available, and no considerably larger clone is one nucleotide away.

The research as a whole found: The amount of clinical and demographic metadata varied by source and participant and was provided uncurated.

TCRbeta CDR3 regions were amplified from genomic DNA by means of the immunoSEQ Assay, a bias-controlled multiplex PCR. Regarding the original processing steps: The number of nucleated cells in each sample was estimated from the amplification of reference gene primers within the assay. To quantify the absolute abundance of each unique TCRbeta CDR3 rearrangement, sequence reads were collapsed and filtered. Productive Simpson clonality was computed per sample as the square root of Simpson's diversity index over productive rearrangements. In TCRdb, the immuneACCESS table is reduced to in-frame sequences with V and J assigned. These tables do not hold every clone; where another copy was compared, an unresolved V gene accounts for under half, and the others remain unexplained. V and J calls and clone size are given by that table; D and trimming were obtained from the DNA. The sample table holds around 300,000 clones, of which roughly 88% were seen once. The ten most abundant clones make up less than 3.5% of the sample.

Sequencing was done on a sample of peripheral blood. This TCR came from a woman aged 25-40 years with COVID-19, enrolled during active disease. In this chain, TRBV6-5 is recombined with TRBJ1-2; TRBD1 is possibly the D segment (6 matching bases). The CDR3 loop reads CASSQGRERNYGYTF. The sequence in DNA is TGTGCCAGCAGCCAGGGGAGGGAGAGAAACTATGGCTACACCTTC.